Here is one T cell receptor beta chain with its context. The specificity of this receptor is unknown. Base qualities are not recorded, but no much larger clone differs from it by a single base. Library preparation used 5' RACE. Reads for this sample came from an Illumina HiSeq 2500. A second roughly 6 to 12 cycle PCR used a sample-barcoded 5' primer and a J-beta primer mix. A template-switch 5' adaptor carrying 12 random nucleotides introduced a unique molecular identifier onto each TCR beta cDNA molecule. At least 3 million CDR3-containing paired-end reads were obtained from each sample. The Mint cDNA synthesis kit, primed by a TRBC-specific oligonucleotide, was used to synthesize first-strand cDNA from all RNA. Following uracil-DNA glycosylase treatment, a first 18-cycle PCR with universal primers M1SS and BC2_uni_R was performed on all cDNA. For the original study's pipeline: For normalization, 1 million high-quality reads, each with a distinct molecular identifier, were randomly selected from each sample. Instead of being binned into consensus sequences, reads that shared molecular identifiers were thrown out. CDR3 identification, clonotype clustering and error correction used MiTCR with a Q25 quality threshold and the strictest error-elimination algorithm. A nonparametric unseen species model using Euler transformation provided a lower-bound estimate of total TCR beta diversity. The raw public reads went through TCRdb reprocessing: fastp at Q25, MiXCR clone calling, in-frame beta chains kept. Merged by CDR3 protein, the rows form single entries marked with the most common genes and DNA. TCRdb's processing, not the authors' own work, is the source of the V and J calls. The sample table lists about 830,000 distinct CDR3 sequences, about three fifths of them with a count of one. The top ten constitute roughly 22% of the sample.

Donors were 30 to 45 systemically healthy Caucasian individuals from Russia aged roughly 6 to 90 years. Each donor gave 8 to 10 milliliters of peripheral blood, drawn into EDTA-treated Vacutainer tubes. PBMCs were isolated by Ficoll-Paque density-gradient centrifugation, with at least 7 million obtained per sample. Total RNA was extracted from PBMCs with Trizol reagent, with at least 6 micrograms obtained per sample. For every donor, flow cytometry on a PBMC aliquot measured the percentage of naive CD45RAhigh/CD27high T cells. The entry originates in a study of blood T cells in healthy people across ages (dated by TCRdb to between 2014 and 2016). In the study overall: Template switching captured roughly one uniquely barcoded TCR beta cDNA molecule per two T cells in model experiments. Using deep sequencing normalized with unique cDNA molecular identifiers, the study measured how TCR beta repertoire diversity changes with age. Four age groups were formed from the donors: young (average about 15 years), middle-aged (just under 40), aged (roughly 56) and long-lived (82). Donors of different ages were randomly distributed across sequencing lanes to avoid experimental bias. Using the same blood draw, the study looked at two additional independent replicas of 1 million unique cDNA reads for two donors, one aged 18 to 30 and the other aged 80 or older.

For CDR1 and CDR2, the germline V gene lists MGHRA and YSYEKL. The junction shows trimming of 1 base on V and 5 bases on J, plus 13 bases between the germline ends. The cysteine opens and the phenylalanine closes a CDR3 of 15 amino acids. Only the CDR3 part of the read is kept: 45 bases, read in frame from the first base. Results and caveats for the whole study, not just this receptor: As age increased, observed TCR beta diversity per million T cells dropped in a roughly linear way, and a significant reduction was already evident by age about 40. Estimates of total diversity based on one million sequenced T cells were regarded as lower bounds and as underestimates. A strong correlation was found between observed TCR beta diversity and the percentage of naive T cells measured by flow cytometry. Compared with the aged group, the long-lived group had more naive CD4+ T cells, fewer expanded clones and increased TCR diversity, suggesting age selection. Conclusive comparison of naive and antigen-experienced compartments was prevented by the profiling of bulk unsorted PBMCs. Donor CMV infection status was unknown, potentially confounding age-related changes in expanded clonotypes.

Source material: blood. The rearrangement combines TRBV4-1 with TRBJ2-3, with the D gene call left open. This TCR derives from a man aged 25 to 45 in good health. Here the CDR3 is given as CASSQGLAPRDTQYF. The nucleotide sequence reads TGCGCCAGCAGCCAAGGCTTAGCCCCGCGAGATACGCAGTATTTT.